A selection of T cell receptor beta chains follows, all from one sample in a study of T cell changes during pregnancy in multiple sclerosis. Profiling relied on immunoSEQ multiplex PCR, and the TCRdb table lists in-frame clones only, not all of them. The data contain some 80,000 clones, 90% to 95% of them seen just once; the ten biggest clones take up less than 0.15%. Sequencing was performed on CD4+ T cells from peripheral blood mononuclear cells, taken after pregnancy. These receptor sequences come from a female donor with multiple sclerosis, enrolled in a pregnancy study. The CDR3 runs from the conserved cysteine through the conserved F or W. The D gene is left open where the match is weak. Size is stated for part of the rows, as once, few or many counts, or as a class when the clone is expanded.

CASRALGSNTEAFF | TGTGCCAGCAGGGCCCTGGGCTCGAACACTGAAGCTTTCTTT | - | once | TRBJ1-1 | TRBV6-5
CASSLVGRVSDTQYF | TGTGCCAGCAGCTTGGTTGGCAGGGTATCCGATACGCAGTATTTT | - | - | TRBJ2-3 | TRBV5-4
CATRTGNTEAFF | TGTGCGACGAGAACAGGGAACACTGAAGCTTTCTTT | - | - | TRBJ1-1 | TRBV27
CSATLAGANTGELFF | TGCAGCGCTACACTAGCGGGCGCGAACACCGGGGAGCTGTTTTTT | TRBD2 | - | TRBJ2-2 | TRBV29-1
CASSPQGLYGYTF | TGTGCCAGCTCACCCCAGGGGCTCTATGGCTACACCTTC | - | - | TRBJ1-2 | TRBV18
CASSYSGALKSEQFF | TGTGCCAGCAGTTACTCGGGGGCCCTAAAAAGTGAGCAGTTCTTC | - | once | TRBJ2-1 | TRBV6-5
CAISEPGSQETQYF | TGTGCCATCAGCGAACCAGGCAGCCAAGAGACCCAGTACTTC | - | - | TRBJ2-5 | TRBV10-3
CASSMTGGLREQYF | TGTGCCAGTAGTATGACAGGGGGGCTTCGGGAGCAGTACTTC | TRBD1 | - | TRBJ2-7 | TRBV19
CASSVAPVGNTIYF | TGTGCCAGCAGCGTAGCCCCGGTTGGAAACACCATATATTTT | - | - | TRBJ1-3 | TRBV9
CASSRGRRDSYEQYF | TGTGCCAGCTCACGGGGTAGGCGGGACAGCTACGAGCAGTACTTC | - | - | TRBJ2-7 | TRBV18
CASSLGPTSVTYEQYF | TGTGCCAGCAGCTTAGGGCCAACTAGCGTAACCTACGAGCAGTACTTC | TRBD2 | - | TRBJ2-7 | TRBV7-8
CASSLGGFQETQYF | TGCGCCAGCAGCTTGGGGGGCTTCCAAGAGACCCAGTACTTC | - | - | TRBJ2-5 | TRBV5-1
CASSHTGGSYEQYF | TGCGCCAGCAGCCATACAGGGGGAAGCTACGAGCAGTACTTC | TRBD1 | - | TRBJ2-7 | TRBV5-1
CASSPPVRLGETQYF | TGTGCCAGCAGCCCCCCAGTGAGGCTGGGAGAGACCCAGTACTTC | - | - | TRBJ2-5 | TRBV7-9
CASSEGGRSLPPYQPQHF | TGTGCCAGCAGTGAAGGAGGGAGGAGCCTACCGCCCTATCAGCCCCAGCATTTT | - | - | TRBJ1-5 | TRBV2
CASSDGIRGETQYF | TGTGCCAGCAGTGATGGGATCCGCGGGGAGACCCAGTACTTC | - | - | TRBJ2-5 | TRBV6-6
CASTTGTGNQETQYF | TGTGCCAGTACCACAGGGACAGGGAACCAAGAGACCCAGTACTTC | TRBD1 | - | TRBJ2-5 | TRBV19
CASSPHPLSSYNEQFF | TGTGCCAGCAGTCCCCATCCCCTAAGCTCCTACAATGAGCAGTTCTTC | - | - | TRBJ2-1 | TRBV6-4
CASSPPGQNYGYTF | TGTGCCAGCAGTCCACCGGGACAGAACTATGGCTACACCTTC | TRBD1 | - | TRBJ1-2 | TRBV28
CASARGGNYEQYF | TGTGCCAGCGCCCGGGGGGGCAACTACGAGCAGTACTTC | TRBD2 | - | TRBJ2-7 | TRBV2
CASSHLRSYGYTF | TGTGCCAGCAGCCACCTACGATCATATGGCTACACCTTC | - | - | TRBJ1-2 | TRBV14
CASSPGTGDQPQHF | TGTGCCAGCAGCCCAGGGACAGGGGATCAGCCCCAGCATTTT | TRBD1 | - | TRBJ1-5 | TRBV5-4
CASSTGTGDNEQYF | TGCGCCAGCAGCACCGGGACAGGGGATAACGAGCAGTACTTC | TRBD1 | - | TRBJ2-7 | TRBV5-1
CAISAGGGNTEAFF | TGTGCCATCAGTGCCGGTGGTGGGAACACTGAAGCTTTCTTT | - | - | TRBJ1-1 | TRBV10-3
CASSQGGGRAGFEKLFF | TGCGCCAGCAGCCAAGGGGGGGGACGGGCAGGGTTTGAAAAACTGTTTTTT | - | - | TRBJ1-4 | TRBV4-1
CASGFGPGGPVSTDTQYF | TGTGCTAGTGGTTTTGGACCGGGAGGACCGGTAAGCACAGATACGCAGTATTTT | TRBD2 | - | TRBJ2-3 | TRBV12-5
CASRRDFNQETQYF | TGTGCCAGCAGACGGGACTTCAATCAAGAGACCCAGTACTTC | - | - | TRBJ2-5 | TRBV6-5